This T cell receptor (beta chain) emerged from a study of control samples from healthy donors and cancer patients. Germline loops: CDR1 SNHLY, CDR2 FYNNEI. This CDR3 is built from 14 residues. Trimming stripped 1 base from V and 1 base from J, with 7 bases between. Clones were sequenced by immunoSEQ multiplex PCR, and TCRdb holds only the in-frame ones, with some missing. The sample shows around 170,000 clones, 90% to 95% of them seen only once. The V call is TRBV2, the J call TRBJ1-1; a weak D match, TRBD1 (5 bases). The source is a man aged 30-40 years in good health. Sequencing was carried out using blood. DNA of the CDR3: TGTGCCAGCAGTGAAGGGACAACGAACACTGAAGCTTTCTTT. This encodes CASSEGTTNTEAFF.